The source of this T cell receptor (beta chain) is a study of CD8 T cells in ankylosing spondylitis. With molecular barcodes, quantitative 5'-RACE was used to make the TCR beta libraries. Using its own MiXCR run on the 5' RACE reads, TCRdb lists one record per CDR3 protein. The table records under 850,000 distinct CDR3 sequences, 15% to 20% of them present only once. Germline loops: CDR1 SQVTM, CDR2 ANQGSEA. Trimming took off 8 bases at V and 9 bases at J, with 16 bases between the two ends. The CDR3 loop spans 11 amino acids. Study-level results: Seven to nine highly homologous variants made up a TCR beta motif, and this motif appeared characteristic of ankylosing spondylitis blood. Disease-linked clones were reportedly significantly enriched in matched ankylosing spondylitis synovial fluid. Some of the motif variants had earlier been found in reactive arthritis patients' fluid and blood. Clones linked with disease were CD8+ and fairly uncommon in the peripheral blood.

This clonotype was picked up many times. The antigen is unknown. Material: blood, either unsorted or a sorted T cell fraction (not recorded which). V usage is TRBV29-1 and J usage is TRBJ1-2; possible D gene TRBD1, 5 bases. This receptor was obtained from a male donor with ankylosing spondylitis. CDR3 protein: CSFLGGESYTF. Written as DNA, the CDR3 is TGCAGCTTCCTTGGGGGGGAGAGCTACACCTTC.